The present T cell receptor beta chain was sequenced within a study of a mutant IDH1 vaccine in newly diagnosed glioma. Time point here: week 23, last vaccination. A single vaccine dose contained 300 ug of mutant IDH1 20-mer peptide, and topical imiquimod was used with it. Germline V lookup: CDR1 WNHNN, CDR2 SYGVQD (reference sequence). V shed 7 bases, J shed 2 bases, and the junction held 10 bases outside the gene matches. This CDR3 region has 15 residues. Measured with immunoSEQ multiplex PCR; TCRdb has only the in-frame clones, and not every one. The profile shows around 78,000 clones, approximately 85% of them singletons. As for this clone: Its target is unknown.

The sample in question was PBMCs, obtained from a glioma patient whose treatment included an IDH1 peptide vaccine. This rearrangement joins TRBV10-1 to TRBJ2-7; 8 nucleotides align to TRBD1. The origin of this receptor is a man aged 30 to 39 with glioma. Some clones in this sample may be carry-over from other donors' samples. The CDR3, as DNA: TGCGCCAGCACTTTGACAGGGGCCAACCCCTACGAGCAGTACTTC. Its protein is CASTLTGANPYEQYF.